One sample yielded the 9 T cell receptor beta chains listed below, sequenced in a study of cytotoxic CD8 clonotypes in ibrutinib-treated CLL. Using immunoSEQ multiplex PCR, the repertoire was profiled, and TCRdb retains in-frame clones only, with some absent. The data contain nearly 300,000 clones, approximately 76% of them seen just once; the ten biggest clones take up roughly 5.7%. Sequenced here: PBMCs, sampled at disease progression, from a patient treated with ibrutinib. The receptors were sampled from a human donor with chronic lymphocytic leukemia.

This clone showed up just once. The J gene is TRBJ2-5, the V gene TRBV2; TRBD2 matches 7 bases. Looked up from germline, CDR1 is SNHLY and CDR2 is FYNNEI. V lost 2 bases and J lost 4; bases outside the gene matches: 19. This CDR3 spans 19 amino acids. The CDR3 bases are TGTGCCAGCAGTGAACCCCCGTGGGGGGGGACCGGAGGGAGAGAGACCCAGTACTTC. It encodes CASSEPPWGGTGGRETQYF.

The CDR3 reads CASSVFINEKLFF. CDR3 nucleotide sequence: TGTGCCAGCAGTGTTTTTATTAATGAAAAACTGTTTTTT. V is TRBV6-1 and J is TRBJ1-4; D call uncertain. The length of the CDR3 is 13 residues. V gave up 4 bases and J gave up 4 bases, with 7 bases separating them. Per germline, CDR1 MNHNS and CDR2 SASEGT.

This chain connects TRBV6-5 to TRBJ1-1; TRBD1 is a possible D gene (6 bases). There are 12 residues in the CDR3. The V gene's germline CDR1 is MNHEY and CDR2 SVGAGI. V lost 2 bases, J lost 7 bases, and 8 bases lay in between. The CDR3 loop reads CASSYRGGEAFF. DNA of the CDR3: TGTGCCAGCAGTTACCGAGGGGGTGAAGCTTTCTTT.

Regarding this clone: The same CDR3 is also encoded by other DNA sequences in this sample. The chain carries TRBV7-2 and TRBJ2-7, with D tentatively TRBD1 or TRBD2 (5 bases each). CDR3 length: 14 amino acids. Germline V gene data show CDR1 as SGHTA and CDR2 as FQGNSA. Between the trimmed V and J ends, which lost 0 bases and 3 bases, there was a span of 9 bases. The CDR3 DNA follows: TGTGCCAGCAGCTTAGCGGGACGGAACTACGAGCAGTACTTC. It is translated as CASSLAGRNYEQYF.

V gene TRBV5-1 combines with J gene TRBJ2-1; tentatively, D is TRBD2 (6 bases). Germline CDR1 is SGHRS and CDR2 is YFSETQ. The CDR3 length is 15 residues. Between the trimmed V and J ends, which lost 2 bases and 7 bases, there was a span of 16 bases. The CDR3: CASSLFGTPRNEQFF. The CDR3 coding sequence is TGCGCCAGCAGCTTATTCGGGACTCCTCGGAATGAGCAGTTCTTC.

This clone was seen just once. The chain uses TRBV18 and TRBJ2-5; 7 bases align to TRBD1. The CDR3 contains 18 residues. The J segment lost 3 bases and the V segment lost 0 bases, leaving 13 bases of the junction unmatched. CDR1 and CDR2 from the germline V gene are KGHSH and LQKENI. Written as DNA, the CDR3 is TGTGCCAGCTCACCACCTCTTCCTCTCAGAGGGACAGAAGAGACCCAGTACTTC. Its protein product is CASSPPLPLRGTEETQYF. Combining the CDR3 with reference TRBV18 and TRBJ2-5 gives the whole variable domain NAGVMQNPRHLVRRRGQEARLRCSPMKGHSHVYWYRQLPEEGLKFMVYLQKENIIDESGMPKERFSAEFPKEGPSILRIQQVVRGDSAAYFCASSPPLPLRGTEETQYFGPGTRLLVL.

This clone was picked up a small number of times. This rearrangement joins TRBV5-6 to TRBJ1-4; maybe TRBD1 (6 bases). CDR3 length equals 15 residues. Per the germline V gene, CDR1 is SGHDT and CDR2 is YYEEEE. V shed 1 base and J shed 7 bases, with 14 bases lying between them. Written as DNA, the CDR3 is TGTGCCAGCAGCTTGTTGGTAGGGGGAGGTGAAAAACTGTTTTTT. Its translation: CASSLLVGGGEKLFF.

This clone was seen more than once but under ten times. V is TRBV27 and J is TRBJ2-1; TRBD1 matches 9 bases. After removal of 4 bases from V and 9 bases from J, the junction contained 13 bases not matched to a gene. The CDR3 runs to 16 residues. CDR1 and CDR2 from the germline V gene are MNHEY and SMNVEV (reference sequence). The DNA for the CDR3 is TGTGCCAGCAGTTCCTCGGCCGGACAGGGGTTTAGTGAGCAGTTCTTC. It encodes CASSSSAGQGFSEQFF.

CDR3 sequence reads: CSARNPYEQYF. Here the CDR3 DNA reads TGCAGTGCTAGAAACCCGTACGAGCAGTACTTC. The V and J genes are TRBV20-1 and TRBJ2-7; D remains ambiguous. Germline CDR1 reads DFQATT; CDR2 reads SNEGSKA (reference sequence). Trimming took 2 bases from V and 4 from J, leaving 6 bases between them. This CDR3 spans 11 amino acids.